This T cell receptor (beta chain) stems from a study of tumor and adjacent non-tumor tissue in lung cancer. Study details: On average, productive TCRbeta reads reached a few million per sample.

Three rounds of nested PCR, following a modified ARM-PCR protocol, produced the TCRbeta library. TCRdb reanalysed the multiplex PCR reads using MiXCR and keeps one entry per CDR3 protein. This table holds some 80,000 distinct CDR3 sequences, 76% found once. No cell sorting was done before RNA was extracted from the tissue. More than 3 cm separated this lung sample from the edge of the tumor. The CDR3 is 15 residues long. V shed 11 bases and J 3 bases; nucleotides not matched to a gene: 10. This chain joins TRBV12-3 or TRBV12-4 and TRBJ1-5; the match to TRBD1 covers 10 bases. The sequence derives from a man between 65 and 85 years old with non-small cell lung cancer. The sequenced sample was distant non-tumor lung tissue. CDR3 protein: CAGSLGTGANQPQHF. DNA of the CDR3: TGTGCCGGTAGTTTAGGGACAGGGGCCAATCAGCCCCAGCATTTT.